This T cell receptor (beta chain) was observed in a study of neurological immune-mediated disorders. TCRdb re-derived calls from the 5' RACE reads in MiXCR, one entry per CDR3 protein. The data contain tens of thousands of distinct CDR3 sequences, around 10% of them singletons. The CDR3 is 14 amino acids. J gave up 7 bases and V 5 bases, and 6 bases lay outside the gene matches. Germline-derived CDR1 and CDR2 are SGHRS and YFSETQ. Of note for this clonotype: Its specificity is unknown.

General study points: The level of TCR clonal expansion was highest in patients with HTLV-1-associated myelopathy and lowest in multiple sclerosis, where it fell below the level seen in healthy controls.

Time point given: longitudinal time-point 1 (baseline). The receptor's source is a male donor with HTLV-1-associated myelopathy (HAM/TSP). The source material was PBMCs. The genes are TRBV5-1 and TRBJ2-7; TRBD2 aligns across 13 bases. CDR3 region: CASSPGLAGWEQYF. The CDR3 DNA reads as TGCGCCAGCAGTCCGGGACTAGCGGGGTGGGAGCAGTACTTC.